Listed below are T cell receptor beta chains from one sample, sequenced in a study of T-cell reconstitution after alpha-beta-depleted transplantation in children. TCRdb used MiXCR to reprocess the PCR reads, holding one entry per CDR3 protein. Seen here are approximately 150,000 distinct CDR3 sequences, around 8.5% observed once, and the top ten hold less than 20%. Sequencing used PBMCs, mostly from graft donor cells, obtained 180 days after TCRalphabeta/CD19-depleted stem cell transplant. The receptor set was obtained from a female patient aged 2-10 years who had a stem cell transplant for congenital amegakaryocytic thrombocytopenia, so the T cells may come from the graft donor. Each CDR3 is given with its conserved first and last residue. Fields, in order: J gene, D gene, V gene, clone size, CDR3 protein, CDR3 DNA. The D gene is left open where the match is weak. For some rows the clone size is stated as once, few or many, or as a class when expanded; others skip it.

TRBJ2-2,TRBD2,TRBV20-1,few,CSAIAGGPNLAGELFF,TGCAGTGCCATAGCGGGAGGGCCGAATTTGGCCGGGGAGCTGTTTTTT
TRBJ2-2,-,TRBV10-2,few,CASRREGLSGELFF,TGCGCCAGCAGGAGGGAAGGGTTATCGGGGGAGCTGTTTTTT
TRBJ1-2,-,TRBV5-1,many,CASSLAHTGLHGYTF,TGCGCCAGCAGCTTGGCCCATACAGGGCTCCATGGCTACACCTTC
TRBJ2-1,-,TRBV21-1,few,CASSKERVSYNEQFF,TGTGCCAGCAGCAAAGAGCGGGTCTCCTACAATGAGCAGTTCTTC
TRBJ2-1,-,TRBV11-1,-,CASSLNGAESKSYNEQFF,TGTGCCAGCAGCTTAAACGGAGCCGAGAGTAAGTCCTACAATGAGCAGTTCTTC
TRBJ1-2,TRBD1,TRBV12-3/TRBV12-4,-,CASNDRGPRYGYTF,TGTGCCAGCAATGACAGGGGGCCGAGGTATGGCTACACCTTC
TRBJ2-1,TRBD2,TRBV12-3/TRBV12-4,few,CASSLVSSGTGFYNEQFF,TGTGCCAGCAGTTTAGTATCTAGCGGGACCGGGTTCTACAATGAGCAGTTCTTC
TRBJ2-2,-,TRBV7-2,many,CASSLVGLVNTGELFF,TGTGCCAGCAGCTTAGTGGGACTGGTGAACACCGGGGAGCTGTTTTTT
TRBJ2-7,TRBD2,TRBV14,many,CASSQTSGAEQYF,TGTGCCAGCAGCCAGACTAGCGGCGCGGAGCAGTACTTC
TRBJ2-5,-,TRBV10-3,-,CAISERGGQETQYF,TGTGCCATCAGTGAGCGCGGTGGCCAAGAGACCCAGTACTTC
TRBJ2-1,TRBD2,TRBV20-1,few,CSATSAILREGEQFF,TGCAGTGCTACCTCGGCGATTTTGCGGGAGGGTGAGCAGTTCTTC
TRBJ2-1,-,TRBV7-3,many,CASSSKVGSGAENEQFF,TGTGCCAGCAGTTCAAAAGTCGGGAGCGGAGCGGAAAATGAGCAGTTCTTC
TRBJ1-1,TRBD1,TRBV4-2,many,CASSRSGTDNTEAFF,TGTGCCAGCAGCCGTTCCGGGACAGATAACACTGAAGCTTTCTTT
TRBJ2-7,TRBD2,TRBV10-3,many,CAISESATSGSNEQYF,TGTGCCATCAGTGAGTCGGCGACTAGCGGGTCAAACGAGCAGTACTTC
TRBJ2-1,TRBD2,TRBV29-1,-,CSVDVREIHNEQFF,TGCAGCGTTGACGTGCGGGAGATCCACAATGAGCAGTTCTTC
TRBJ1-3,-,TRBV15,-,CATSRDLRNRNTMYF,TGTGCCACCAGCAGAGATCTCAGGAACCGAAACACCATGTATTTT
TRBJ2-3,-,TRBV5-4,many,CASSLLQYPSTDTQYF,TGTGCCAGCAGCCTCCTCCAGTATCCTAGCACAGATACGCAGTATTTT
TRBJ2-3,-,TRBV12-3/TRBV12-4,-,CASSPQRPPSTDTQYF,TGTGCCAGCAGTCCGCAACGGCCTCCTAGCACAGATACGCAGTATTTT
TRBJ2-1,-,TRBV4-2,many,CASSQGGGSYNEQFF,TGTGCCAGCAGCCAAGGGGGCGGATCCTACAATGAGCAGTTCTTC
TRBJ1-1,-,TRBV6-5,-,CASSYMGPTEAFF,TGTGCCAGCAGTTACATGGGGCCCACTGAAGCTTTCTTT
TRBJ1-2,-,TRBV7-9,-,CASSFSGAYGSSGYTF,TGTGCCAGCAGCTTTTCTGGGGCGTACGGAAGTAGTGGCTACACCTTC
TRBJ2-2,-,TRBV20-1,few,CTAGENTGELFF,TGCACAGCCGGGGAGAACACCGGGGAGCTGTTTTTT
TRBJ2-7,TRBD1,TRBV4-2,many,CASSQGDRGPEGYEQYF,TGTGCCAGCAGCCAGGGGGACAGGGGCCCGGAGGGCTACGAGCAGTACTTC
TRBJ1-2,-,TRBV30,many,CAWSASIGRLNYGYTF,TGTGCCTGGAGTGCCTCGATCGGACGGCTGAACTATGGCTACACCTTC
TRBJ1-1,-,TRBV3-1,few,CASSQGINRRGRAFF,TGTGCCAGCAGCCAAGGAATAAACCGCAGGGGAAGGGCTTTCTTT
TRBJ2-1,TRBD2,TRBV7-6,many,CASSLVGRGGGNEQFF,TGTGCCAGCAGCTTAGTGGGGCGGGGGGGCGGCAATGAGCAGTTCTTC
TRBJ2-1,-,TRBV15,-,CATSRGGEGFVNEQFF,TGTGCCACCAGCAGAGGGGGAGAGGGATTCGTCAATGAGCAGTTCTTC
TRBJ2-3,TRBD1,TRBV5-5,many,CASKFQGAGDTQYF,TGTGCCAGCAAGTTCCAGGGGGCGGGAGATACGCAGTATTTT
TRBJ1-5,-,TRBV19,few,CASSPLGNQPQHF,TGTGCCAGTAGTCCCTTGGGAAATCAGCCCCAGCATTTT
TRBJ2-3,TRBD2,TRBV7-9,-,CASSLGLAGILDTQYF,TGTGCCAGCAGCTTAGGCCTAGCGGGGATTCTGGATACGCAGTATTTT
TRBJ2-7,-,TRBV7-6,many,CASSQGTRGEQYF,TGTGCCAGCAGCCAAGGGACGAGGGGCGAGCAGTACTTC
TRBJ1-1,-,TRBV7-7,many,CASSLAVSTEAFF,TGTGCCAGCAGCTTAGCAGTTAGCACTGAAGCTTTCTTT
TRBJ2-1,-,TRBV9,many,CASSVEGSGEQFF,TGTGCCAGCAGCGTAGAGGGGTCGGGTGAGCAGTTCTTC
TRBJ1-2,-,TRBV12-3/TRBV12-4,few,CASSFGASSYGYTF,TGTGCCAGCAGTTTCGGGGCAAGCAGCTATGGCTACACCTTC
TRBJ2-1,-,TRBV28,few,CASSLYPAIQVAKNSYNEQFF,TGTGCCAGCAGTTTATACCCTGCCATCCAAGTAGCTAAGAACTCCTACAATGAGCAGTTCTTC
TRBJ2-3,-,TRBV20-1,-,CSATADTQYF,TGCAGTGCTACAGCAGATACGCAGTATTTT
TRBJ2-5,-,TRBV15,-,CATSRDLRVWQETQYF,TGTGCCACCAGCAGAGATCTTAGGGTTTGGCAAGAGACCCAGTACTTC
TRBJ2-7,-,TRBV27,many,CASRPKSAVSHEQYF,TGTGCCTCACGCCCCAAGTCGGCAGTTTCACACGAGCAGTACTTC
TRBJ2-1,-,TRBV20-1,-,CSASRVEQFF,TGCAGTGCTAGCAGGGTGGAGCAGTTCTTC
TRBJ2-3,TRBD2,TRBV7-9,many,CASSPDPGGRTDTQYF,TGTGCCAGCAGCCCCGACCCTGGCGGGAGGACAGATACGCAGTATTTT
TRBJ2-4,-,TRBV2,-,CASSEATLNIQYF,TGTGCCAGCAGTGAAGCGACATTAAACATTCAGTACTTC
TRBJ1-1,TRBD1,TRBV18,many,CASSPPDRAATEAFF,TGTGCCAGCTCGCCCCCGGACAGGGCAGCCACTGAAGCTTTCTTT
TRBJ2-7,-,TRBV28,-,CASSFPGGHIWGSSYEQYF,TGTGCCAGCAGTTTCCCAGGGGGGCATATATGGGGTAGCTCCTACGAGCAGTACTTC